This T cell receptor beta chain was identified in a study of cytomegalovirus exposure and HLA in healthy donors. The study's findings and limits: Some TCR beta chains (164 of them) were listed as cytomegalovirus-associated.

Assay used: immunoSEQ multiplex PCR; TCRdb lists only in-frame clones, some missing. The sample contains hundreds of thousands of clones, around 90% of which appear only once. Comment on this clone: Its antigen is still unknown.

The sample comprised PBMCs. This clonotype originated in a woman under 30 in good health and CMV-seropositive.

DNA for the CDR3: TGTGCCAGCAGTGCGGGACCTGGGGGCAATCAGCCCCAGCATTTT. The encoded protein is CASSAGPGGNQPQHF. The gene calls are TRBV27 and TRBJ1-5; D may be TRBD1 (5 bases). The V end lost 5 bases, the J end lost 2 bases, and 13 bases lay between the germline ends. The CDR3 extends over 15 amino acids. Per the germline V gene, CDR1 is MNHEY and CDR2 is SMNVEV (reference sequence).